This TCR beta chain was recovered during a study of shared clonotypes between healthy human individuals. The wider study: Every donor yielded three CD4 naive, three CD4 memory, two CD8 naive and one CD8 memory plate.

The study, taken as a whole, reports: What limited the represented genetic and exposure-history diversity was the small number of donors.

Comment on this clone: Antigen: not known.

Repertoires were generated with immunoSEQ multiplex PCR, while TCRdb's copy carries only in-frame clones and drops some. The sample contains a few million clones, more than 80% of which appear only once. Trimming cost V 0 bases and J 3 bases, with 9 bases left between them. Germline V gene data show CDR1 as SGHRS and CDR2 as YFSETQ. The CDR3 consists of 14 residues. Researchers partitioned CD4+ cells into CD45RA+ naive and CD45RA-negative memory subsets. This sequence joins TRBV5-1 and TRBJ1-1; D gene uncertain. This receptor was identified in a man aged 18 to 35 in good health. Sample: naive CD4+ T cells sorted from blood. The subset denotes: CD45RA+ positively selected. DNA of the CDR3: TGCGCCAGCAGCTTGGTCTCATCGGACACTGAAGCTTTCTTT. Translated, it gives CASSLVSSDTEAFF.